This T cell receptor (beta chain) was captured by sequencing in a study of response to subunit inactivated influenza vaccine. Study-wide points: The authors proposed limited new T cell recruitment per seasonal influenza vaccination.

Using its own MiXCR run on the RT-PCR reads, TCRdb lists one record per CDR3 protein. The sample records around 710,000 distinct CDR3 sequences, about 15% being singletons. This clonotype was observed a handful of times. Its antigen is currently unknown. This CDR3 contains 15 residues. After removal of 5 bases from V and 8 bases from J, the junction contained 10 bases not matched to a gene. J is TRBJ2-2 and V is TRBV12-3 or TRBV12-4; 8 bases align to TRBD1. The starting material was PBMCs from blood, obtained 14 days before vaccination. The TCR sequence derives from a man aged 45-65 years who received an inactivated influenza vaccine. The CDR3 is CASSAKTGAAGELFF. The CDR3 bases are TGTGCCAGCAGTGCCAAGACAGGGGCGGCGGGGGAGCTGTTTTTT.